Listed below are T cell receptor beta chains from one sample, sequenced in a study of cytomegalovirus exposure and HLA in healthy donors. Using immunoSEQ multiplex PCR, the repertoire was profiled, and TCRdb retains in-frame clones only, with some absent. The sample contains just over 150,000 clones, over 75% of which appear only once. Sequencing was carried out using PBMCs. These receptors came from a woman between 45 and 65 years old in good health and CMV-seropositive. CDR3s include the opening cysteine and the closing phenylalanine or tryptophan.

j_call: TRBJ2-3
v_call: TRBV7-2
cdr3_aa: CASSLLTGDTDTQYF

j_call: TRBJ1-5
v_call: TRBV7-9
cdr3_aa: CASSSSGGDNQPQHF

j_call: TRBJ2-2
v_call: TRBV4-1
cdr3_aa: CASSHIGTSAGGDGELFF

j_call: TRBJ2-5
v_call: TRBV29-1
cdr3_aa: CSVAWTGGLLETQYF

j_call: TRBJ2-3
v_call: TRBV6-1
cdr3_aa: CASSFGAGGQDTQYF

j_call: TRBJ1-6
v_call: TRBV5-1
cdr3_aa: CASSPLPQTGRNSPLHF

j_call: TRBJ2-7
v_call: TRBV10-2
cdr3_aa: CASSEIPGQGTNEQYF

j_call: TRBJ1-5
v_call: TRBV5-6
cdr3_aa: CASSLGAHSNQPQHF

j_call: TRBJ1-1
v_call: TRBV6-5
cdr3_aa: CASTPPGLMNTEAFF

j_call: TRBJ1-1
v_call: TRBV10-3
cdr3_aa: CAISEGRDTEAFF

j_call: TRBJ2-1
v_call: TRBV27
cdr3_aa: CASSYELAGTYNEQFF

j_call: TRBJ2-7
v_call: TRBV7-3
cdr3_aa: CASSIGSGSREQYF

j_call: TRBJ2-1
v_call: TRBV6-1
cdr3_aa: CASSAGLAGNNEQFF

j_call: TRBJ1-5
v_call: TRBV19
cdr3_aa: CASTPSGTNNQPQHF

j_call: TRBJ2-5
v_call: TRBV7-9
cdr3_aa: CASSAGQGAGETQYF

j_call: TRBJ1-1
v_call: TRBV19
cdr3_aa: CASSILVTGGSEAFF

j_call: TRBJ2-7
v_call: TRBV29-1
cdr3_aa: CSVVVSSYEQYF

j_call: TRBJ1-2
v_call: TRBV7-9
cdr3_aa: CASSFQFSYGYTF

j_call: TRBJ1-5
v_call: TRBV18
cdr3_aa: CASSPSDRVHPQHF

j_call: TRBJ1-2
v_call: TRBV4-3
cdr3_aa: CASSQGTGGIGGYTF

j_call: TRBJ2-3
v_call: TRBV6-5
cdr3_aa: CASSWTGTTDTQYF

j_call: TRBJ2-1
v_call: TRBV5-6
cdr3_aa: CASSWGPGLHNEQFF

j_call: TRBJ2-5
v_call: TRBV28
cdr3_aa: CASSLSKDYQETQYF

j_call: TRBJ2-7
v_call: TRBV7-8
cdr3_aa: CASSSLPGQGYEQYF

j_call: TRBJ2-7
v_call: TRBV5-4
cdr3_aa: CASSLSLTSYEQYF

j_call: TRBJ1-2
v_call: TRBV2
cdr3_aa: CASSVSGNGYTF

j_call: TRBJ1-1
v_call: TRBV5-4
cdr3_aa: CASSLQGMNTEAFF

j_call: TRBJ2-3
v_call: TRBV10-3
cdr3_aa: CAIRTSGSDTDTQYF

j_call: TRBJ1-1
v_call: TRBV5-6
cdr3_aa: CASSRTLEGGMNTEAFF

j_call: TRBJ1-1
v_call: TRBV28
cdr3_aa: CATRTGMRTEAFF

j_call: TRBJ2-3
v_call: TRBV5-4
cdr3_aa: CATTPTIGGVTDTQYF

j_call: TRBJ2-1
v_call: TRBV7-9
cdr3_aa: CASSPTGTHEQFF

j_call: TRBJ2-7
v_call: TRBV5-4
cdr3_aa: CASSSPGSSYEQYF

j_call: TRBJ2-3
v_call: TRBV2
cdr3_aa: CASSDKTSTDTQYF

j_call: TRBJ2-3
v_call: TRBV6-1
cdr3_aa: CASSEHRGRATQYF

j_call: TRBJ2-2
v_call: TRBV4-2
cdr3_aa: CASSQEDVRVAGELFF

j_call: TRBJ2-5
v_call: TRBV15
cdr3_aa: CATSIDTQETQYF

j_call: .
v_call: TRBV5-6
cdr3_aa: CASSWSETGNEQYF

j_call: TRBJ2-5
v_call: TRBV5-1
cdr3_aa: CASSLLPGTGVETQYF

j_call: TRBJ2-7
v_call: TRBV12-5
cdr3_aa: CASGLADRGVYEQYF

j_call: TRBJ2-7
v_call: TRBV10-2
cdr3_aa: CASSDPVSYEQYF

j_call: TRBJ1-2
v_call: TRBV5-1
cdr3_aa: CASSLGQTSTEYGYTF

j_call: TRBJ2-7
v_call: TRBV6-1
cdr3_aa: CASSVGTGGEQYF

j_call: TRBJ1-1
v_call: TRBV5-8
cdr3_aa: CASSLSGTDYEAFF

j_call: TRBJ1-5
v_call: TRBV7-2
cdr3_aa: CASSPLQGTQPQHF

j_call: TRBJ1-1
v_call: TRBV5-1
cdr3_aa: CASSFRTGESAEAFF

j_call: TRBJ2-7
v_call: TRBV6-6
cdr3_aa: CASSLVGTVYEQYF

j_call: TRBJ1-2
v_call: TRBV4-1
cdr3_aa: CASSQGTGVGYTF

j_call: TRBJ1-2
v_call: TRBV2
cdr3_aa: CACREDYGYTF

j_call: TRBJ1-1
v_call: TRBV7-9
cdr3_aa: CASSPRQGDTEAFF

j_call: TRBJ1-5
v_call: TRBV30
cdr3_aa: CAWSGTGRQPQHF

j_call: TRBJ2-7
v_call: TRBV6-1
cdr3_aa: CASVSPPGLSYEQYF

j_call: .
v_call: TRBV6-1
cdr3_aa: CASSLDRGRWYEQYF

j_call: TRBJ2-5
v_call: TRBV7-9
cdr3_aa: CASIKGSGGATRETQYF